This is a list of T cell receptor beta chains from one sample in a study of blood T cell repertoires in COVID-19. The repertoire was sequenced with immunoSEQ multiplex PCR; TCRdb's copy has only in-frame clones and lacks some. The table shows about 46,000 clones, with around nine tenths occurring only once. The sample consisted of peripheral blood. The receptors here all came from a man aged 55 to 69 with active or convalescent COVID-19. CDR3s leave out the opening cysteine and the closing phenylalanine or tryptophan. Size is stated for part of the rows, as once, few or many counts, or as a class when the clone is expanded.

J gene	V gene	clone size	CDR3 protein
TRBJ1-1	TRBV7-2	once	ASSLAGVALNTEAF
TRBJ1-3	TRBV9	NA	ASSPQGVGGNTIY
TRBJ2-2	TRBV5-1	NA	ASSPPGGRGELF
TRBJ1-5	TRBV1	once	TSNSRGKWQPQH
TRBJ1-1	TRBV4-1	NA	ASSQPADRGAGDAEAF
TRBJ1-2	TRBV18	once	ASSNPGSTNYGYT
TRBJ1-3	TRBV28	few	ASRVTGGNTIY
TRBJ1-5	TRBV19	NA	ASTEDWQGNQPQH
TRBJ2-5	TRBV6-2/TRBV6-3	few	ASSQRPSKRETQY
TRBJ1-1	TRBV5-1	NA	ASSHDGGQGAGTEAF
TRBJ2-7	TRBV5-1	NA	ASSPLDRDWPEQY
TRBJ1-6	TRBV6-4	NA	ASSDSKIRDFNSPLH
TRBJ2-3	TRBV5-6	NA	ASSLAWTSGGYTDTQY
TRBJ2-7	TRBV7-9	NA	ASSLMSRQGTYEQY
TRBJ2-3	TRBV2	NA	ASSEFVTDTQY
TRBJ2-3	TRBV20-1	NA	SASGSSGALASTDTQY
TRBJ2-7	TRBV6-2/TRBV6-3	NA	ASSYSVFHEQY
TRBJ1-2	TRBV3-1/TRBV3-2	NA	ASTGWLYRERVNYGYT
TRBJ1-5	TRBV5-1	NA	ASSPGRGGQGADQPQH
TRBJ1-1	TRBV5-1	once	ASSSLGGNIEAF
TRBJ2-5	TRBV3-1/TRBV3-2	NA	ASSQVAGGPGTQY
TRBJ2-1	TRBV11-3	NA	ASSLNPGLAAEEQF
TRBJ1-3	TRBV3-1/TRBV3-2	once	ASSQPKSSGNTIY
TRBJ2-7	TRBV5-5	NA	ASSLVPRAYEQY
TRBJ1-4	TRBV19	NA	ASSIGGLGEKLF
TRBJ1-2	TRBV29-1	NA	SVEEGGLSYGYT
TRBJ2-1	TRBV5-1	NA	ASSNRGGPSYNEQF
TRBJ1-1	TRBV9	NA	ASSVGQGLGNTEAF
TRBJ2-7	TRBV25-1	NA	ASRQGRGEQY
TRBJ2-7	TRBV5-6	NA	ASSLGSGNEQY
TRBJ1-1	TRBV19	NA	ASSLTGIGEAF